This entry is about one T cell receptor beta chain. Its target is unknown. These data originate in a study of beta chain features in type 1 diabetes. Broader study findings: Insertion counts at VDJ junctions were lower in type 1 diabetes patients, who also showed more deletions there. Shorter TCRB CDR3s, moderately but significantly so, marked every one of the four CD4+ subsets in Type 1 diabetes patients.

This CDR3 has 17 residues. Germline V CDR1 and CDR2: SGHAT, FQNNGV. The V end lost 5 bases, the J end lost 0 bases, and 16 bases lay between the germline ends. Since all of the isolated RNA was reverse transcribed, expressed TCRB transcripts were what got sequenced. Profiled with immunoSEQ multiplex PCR; TCRdb holds only in-frame clones, not every one. The table shows 600,000 or so clones, with over 11% occurring only once. This TCR derives from a young man with type 1 diabetes. V gene TRBV11-2 combines with J gene TRBJ2-2; D possibly corresponds to TRBD2 (6 bases). Sequencing was done on a sample of naive CD4+ T cells from blood. CDR3 DNA: TGTGCCAGCAGCCTAGGTTGGAGGGCCGCGAACACCGGGGAGCTGTTTTTT. It is translated as CASSLGWRAANTGELFF.